The 3 T cell receptor beta chains listed next were all sequenced from one sample in a study of blood T cell repertoires in COVID-19. Generated by immunoSEQ multiplex PCR, the TCRdb table keeps only in-frame clones and is missing some. The table has 160,000 or so clones, approximately 86% seen once; the top ten hold 15% to 20%. The sequenced sample was PBMCs or T cells enriched from blood (not recorded which). Every receptor here comes from a man aged 60 to 75 who had recovered from COVID-19.

This chain joins TRBV7-3 and TRBJ2-3; weak D call: TRBD1 (5 bases). From germline, CDR1 is SGHTA and CDR2 FQGTGA. The CDR3 has 17 residues. V lost 1 base, J lost 10 bases, and 24 bases lay in between. CDR3 sequence: CASSLKVGWGQQGPQYF. The CDR3 DNA reads as TGTGCCAGCAGCTTAAAGGTTGGTTGGGGCCAGCAAGGTCCGCAGTATTTT.

The chain joins TRBV19 to TRBJ1-5; a possible D gene is TRBD1 (6 bases). V gave up 8 bases and J gave up 4 bases, with 21 bases separating them. The CDR3 has 16 residues. Germline V gives CDR1 LNHDA, CDR2 SQIVND (reference sequence). The CDR3 protein is CASSYLTGGGNQPQHF. The DNA for the CDR3 is TGTGCCAGTTCCTACTTGACGGGAGGGGGAAATCAGCCCCAGCATTTT.

This clone was observed a few times. For the CDR3, the DNA is TGTGCCAGTAGTACCACCGGGACTAGCGGGGGGACCTTCGAGAGAGAGCAGTTCTTC. Amino acids: CASSTTGTSGGTFEREQFF. The chain couples TRBV19 to TRBJ2-1; the match to TRBD2 covers 15 bases. The CDR3 consists of 19 residues. V was pared by 4 bases and J by 10 bases, with 17 bases of the junction left unmatched. Germline V gives CDR1 LNHDA, CDR2 SQIVND (reference sequence).